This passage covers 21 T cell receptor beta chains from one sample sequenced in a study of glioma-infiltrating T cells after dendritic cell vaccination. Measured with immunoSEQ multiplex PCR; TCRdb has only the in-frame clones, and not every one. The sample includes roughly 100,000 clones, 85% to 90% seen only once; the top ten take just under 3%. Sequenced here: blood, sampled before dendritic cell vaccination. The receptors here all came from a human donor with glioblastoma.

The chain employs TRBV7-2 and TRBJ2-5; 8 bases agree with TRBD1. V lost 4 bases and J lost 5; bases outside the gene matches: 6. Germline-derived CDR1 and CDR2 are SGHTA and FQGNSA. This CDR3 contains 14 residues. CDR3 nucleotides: TGTGCCAGCAGCTCCCGGACAGGGAGGGAGACCCAGTACTTC. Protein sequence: CASSSRTGRETQYF.

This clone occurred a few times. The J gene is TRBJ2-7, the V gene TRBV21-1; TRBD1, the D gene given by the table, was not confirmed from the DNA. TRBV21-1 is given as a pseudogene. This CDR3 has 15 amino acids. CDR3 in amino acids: CASSKGVGRGYEQYF. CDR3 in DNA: TGTGCCAGCAGCAAAGGTGTCGGCAGGGGATACGAGCAGTACTTC.

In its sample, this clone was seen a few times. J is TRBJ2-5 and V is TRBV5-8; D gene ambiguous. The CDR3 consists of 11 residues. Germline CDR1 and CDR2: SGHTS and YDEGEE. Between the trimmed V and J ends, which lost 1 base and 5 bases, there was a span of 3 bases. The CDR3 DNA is TGTGCCAGCAGCTTGCGGGAGACCCAGTACTTC. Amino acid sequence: CASSLRETQYF.

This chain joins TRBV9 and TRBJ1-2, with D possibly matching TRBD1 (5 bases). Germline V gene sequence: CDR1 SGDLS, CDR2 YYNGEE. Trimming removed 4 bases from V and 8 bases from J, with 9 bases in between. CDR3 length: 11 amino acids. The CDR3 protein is CASSTGPGYTF. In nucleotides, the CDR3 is TGTGCCAGCAGCACAGGTCCCGGCTACACCTTC.

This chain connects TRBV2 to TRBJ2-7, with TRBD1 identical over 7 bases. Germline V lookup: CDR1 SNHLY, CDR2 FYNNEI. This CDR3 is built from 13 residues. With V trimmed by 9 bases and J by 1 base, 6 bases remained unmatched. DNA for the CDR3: TGTGCCAGTGAACCGGGACAGTCCTACGAGCAGTACTTC. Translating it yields CASEPGQSYEQYF.

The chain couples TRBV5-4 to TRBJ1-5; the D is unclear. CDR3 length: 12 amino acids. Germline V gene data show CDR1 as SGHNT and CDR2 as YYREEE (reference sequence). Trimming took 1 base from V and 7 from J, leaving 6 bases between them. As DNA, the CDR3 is TGTGCCAGCAGCTTGTCAGGACAGCCCCAGCATTTT. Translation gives CASSLSGQPQHF. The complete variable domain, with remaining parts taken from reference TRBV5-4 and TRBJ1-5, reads ETGVTQSPTHLIKTRGQQVTLRCSSQSGHNTVSWYQQALGQGPQFIFQYYREEENGRGNFPPRFSGLQFPNYSSELNVNALELDDSALYLCASSLSGQPQHFGDGTRLSIL.

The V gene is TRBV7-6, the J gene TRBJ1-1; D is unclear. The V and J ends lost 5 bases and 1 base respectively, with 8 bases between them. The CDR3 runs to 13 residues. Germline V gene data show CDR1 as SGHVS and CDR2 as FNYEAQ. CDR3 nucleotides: TGTGCCAGCAGCCTACTCGGGAACACTGAAGCTTTCTTT. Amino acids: CASSLLGNTEAFF. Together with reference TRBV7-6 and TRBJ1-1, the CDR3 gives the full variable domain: GAGVSQSPRYKVTKRGQDVALRCDPISGHVSLYWYRQALGQGPEFLTYFNYEAQQDKSGLPNDRFSAERPEGSISTLTIQRTEQRDSAMYRCASSLLGNTEAFFGQGTRLTVV.

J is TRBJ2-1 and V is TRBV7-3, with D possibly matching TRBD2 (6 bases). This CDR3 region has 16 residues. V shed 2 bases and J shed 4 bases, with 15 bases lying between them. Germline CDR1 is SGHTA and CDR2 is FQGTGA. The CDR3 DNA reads TGTGCCAGCAGCTTATTTGGCGGGGTTTCATACAATGAGCAGTTCTTC. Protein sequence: CASSLFGGVSYNEQFF.

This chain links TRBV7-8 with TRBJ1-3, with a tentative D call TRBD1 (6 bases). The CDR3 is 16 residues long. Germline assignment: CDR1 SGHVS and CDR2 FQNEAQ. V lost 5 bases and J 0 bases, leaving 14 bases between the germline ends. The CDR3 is CASSPRNRASGNTIYF. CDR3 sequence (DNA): TGTGCCAGCAGCCCTAGAAACAGGGCCTCTGGAAACACCATATATTTT.

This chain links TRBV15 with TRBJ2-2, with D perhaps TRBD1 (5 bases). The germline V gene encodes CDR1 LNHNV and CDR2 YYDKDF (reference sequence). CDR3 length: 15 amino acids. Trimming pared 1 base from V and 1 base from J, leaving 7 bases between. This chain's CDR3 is CATSRGGRNTGELFF. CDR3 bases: TGTGCCACCAGCAGAGGGGGCAGGAACACCGGGGAGCTGTTTTTT.

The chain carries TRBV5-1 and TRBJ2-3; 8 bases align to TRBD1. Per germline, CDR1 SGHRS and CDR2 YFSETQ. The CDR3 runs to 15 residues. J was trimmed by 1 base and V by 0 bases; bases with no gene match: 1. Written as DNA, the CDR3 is TGCGCCAGCAGCTTGGGGGACAGGCGCACAGATACGCAGTATTTT. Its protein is CASSLGDRRTDTQYF.

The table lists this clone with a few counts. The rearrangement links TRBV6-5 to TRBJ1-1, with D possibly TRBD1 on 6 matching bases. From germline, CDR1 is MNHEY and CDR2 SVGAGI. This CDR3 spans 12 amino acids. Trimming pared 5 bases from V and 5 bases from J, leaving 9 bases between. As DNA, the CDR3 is TGTGCCAGCAGTCGAAGGGGGACTGAAGCTTTCTTT. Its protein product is CASSRRGTEAFF.

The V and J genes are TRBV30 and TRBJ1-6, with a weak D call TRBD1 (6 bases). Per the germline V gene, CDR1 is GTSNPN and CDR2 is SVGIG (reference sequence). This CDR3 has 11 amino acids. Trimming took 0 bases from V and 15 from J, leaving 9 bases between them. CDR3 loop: CAWSVGGFLHF. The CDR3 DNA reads TGTGCCTGGAGTGTAGGGGGTTTCCTCCACTTT. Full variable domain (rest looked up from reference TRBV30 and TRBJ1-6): SQTIHQWPATLVQPVGSPLSLECTVEGTSNPNLYWYRQAAGRGLQLLFYSVGIGQISSEVPQNLSASRPQDRQFILSSKKLLLSDSGFYLCAWSVGGFLHFGNGTRLTVT.

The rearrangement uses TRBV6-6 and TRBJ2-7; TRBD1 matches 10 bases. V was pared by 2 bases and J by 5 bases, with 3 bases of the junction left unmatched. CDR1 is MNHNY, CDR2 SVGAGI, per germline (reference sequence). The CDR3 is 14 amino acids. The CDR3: CASSYPGQGNEQYF. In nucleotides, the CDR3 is TGTGCCAGCAGTTACCCGGGACAGGGGAACGAGCAGTACTTC.

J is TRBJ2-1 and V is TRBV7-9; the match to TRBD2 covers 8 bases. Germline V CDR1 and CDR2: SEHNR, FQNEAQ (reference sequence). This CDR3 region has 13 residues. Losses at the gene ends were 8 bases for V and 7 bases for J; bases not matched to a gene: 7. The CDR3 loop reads CASSSGSGNEQFF. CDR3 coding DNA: TGTGCCAGCTCGAGCGGGAGTGGAAATGAGCAGTTCTTC.

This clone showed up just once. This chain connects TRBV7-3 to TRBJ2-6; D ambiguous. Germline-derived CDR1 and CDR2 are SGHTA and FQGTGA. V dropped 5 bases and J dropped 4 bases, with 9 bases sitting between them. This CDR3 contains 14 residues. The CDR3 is CASSPGSGANVLTF. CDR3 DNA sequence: TGTGCCAGCAGCCCCGGGTCAGGGGCCAACGTCCTGACTTTC.

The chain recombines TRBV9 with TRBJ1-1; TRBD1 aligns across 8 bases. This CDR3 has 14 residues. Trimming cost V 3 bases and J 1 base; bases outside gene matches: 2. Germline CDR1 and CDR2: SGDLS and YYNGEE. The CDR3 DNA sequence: TGTGCCAGCAGCGAGACAGGGGCGAACACTGAAGCTTTCTTT. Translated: CASSETGANTEAFF.

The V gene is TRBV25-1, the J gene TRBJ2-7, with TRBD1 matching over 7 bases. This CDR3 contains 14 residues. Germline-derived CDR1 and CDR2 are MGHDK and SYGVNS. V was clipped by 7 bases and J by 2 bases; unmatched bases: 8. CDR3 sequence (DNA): TGTGCCAGCACCAGTGGGACAGTTCCCTACGAGCAGTACTTC. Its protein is CASTSGTVPYEQYF.

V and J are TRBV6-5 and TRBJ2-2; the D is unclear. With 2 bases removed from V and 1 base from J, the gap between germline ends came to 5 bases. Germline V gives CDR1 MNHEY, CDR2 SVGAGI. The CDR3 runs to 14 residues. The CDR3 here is CASSYVVNTGELFF. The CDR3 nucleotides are TGTGCCAGCAGTTACGTAGTGAACACCGGGGAGCTGTTTTTT.

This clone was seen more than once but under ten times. DNA of the CDR3: TGTGCCAGCAGCCAAGCGGGGGGTTCTAATGAAAAACTGTTTTTT. Its protein is CASSQAGGSNEKLFF. V gene TRBV14 combines with J gene TRBJ1-4; a possible D gene is TRBD1 (5 bases). Trimming removed 1 base from V and 3 bases from J, with 9 bases in between. Germline V gives CDR1 SGHDN, CDR2 FVKESK. The CDR3 spans 15 residues.

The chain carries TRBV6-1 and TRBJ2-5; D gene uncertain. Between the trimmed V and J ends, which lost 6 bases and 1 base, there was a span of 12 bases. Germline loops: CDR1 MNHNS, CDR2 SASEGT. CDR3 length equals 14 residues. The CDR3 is CASSTTTRQETQYF. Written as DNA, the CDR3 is TGTGCCAGCAGCACTACTACCCGCCAAGAGACCCAGTACTTC.